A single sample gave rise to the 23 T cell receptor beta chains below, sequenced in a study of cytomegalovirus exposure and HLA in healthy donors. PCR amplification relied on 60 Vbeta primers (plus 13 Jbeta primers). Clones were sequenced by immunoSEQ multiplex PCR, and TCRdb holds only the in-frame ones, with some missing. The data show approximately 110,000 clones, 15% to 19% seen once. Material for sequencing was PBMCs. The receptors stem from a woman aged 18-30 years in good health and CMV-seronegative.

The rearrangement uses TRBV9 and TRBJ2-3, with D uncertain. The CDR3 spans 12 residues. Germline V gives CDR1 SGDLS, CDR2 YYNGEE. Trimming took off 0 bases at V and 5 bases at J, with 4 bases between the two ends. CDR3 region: CASSVAGDTQYF. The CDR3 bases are TGTGCCAGCAGCGTAGCCGGAGATACGCAGTATTTT. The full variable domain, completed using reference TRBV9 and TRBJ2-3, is DSGVTQTPKHLITATGQRVTLRCSPRSGDLSVYWYQQSLDQGLQFLIQYYNGEERAKGNILERFSAQQFPDLHSELNLSSLELGDSALYFCASSVAGDTQYFGPGTRLTVL.

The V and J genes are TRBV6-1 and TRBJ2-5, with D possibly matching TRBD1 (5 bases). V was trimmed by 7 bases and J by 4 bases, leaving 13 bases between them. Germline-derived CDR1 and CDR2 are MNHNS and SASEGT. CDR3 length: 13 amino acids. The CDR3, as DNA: TGTGCCAGCACAGGGCCGTTGGGAGAGACCCAGTACTTC. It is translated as CASTGPLGETQYF.

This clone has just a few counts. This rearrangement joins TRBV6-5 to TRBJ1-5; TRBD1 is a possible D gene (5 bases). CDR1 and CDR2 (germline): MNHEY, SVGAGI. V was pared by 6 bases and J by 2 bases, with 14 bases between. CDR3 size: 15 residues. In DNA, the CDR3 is TGTGCCAGCAGCCCCCAGGGAATCGGCAATCAGCCCCAGCATTTT. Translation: CASSPQGIGNQPQHF.

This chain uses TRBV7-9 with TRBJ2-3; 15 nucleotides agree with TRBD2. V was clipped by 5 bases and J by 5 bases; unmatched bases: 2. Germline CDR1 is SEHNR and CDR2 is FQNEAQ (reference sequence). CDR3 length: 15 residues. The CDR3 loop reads CASSRTSGRGDTQYF. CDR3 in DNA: TGTGCCAGCAGCCGGACTAGCGGGAGGGGAGATACGCAGTATTTT.

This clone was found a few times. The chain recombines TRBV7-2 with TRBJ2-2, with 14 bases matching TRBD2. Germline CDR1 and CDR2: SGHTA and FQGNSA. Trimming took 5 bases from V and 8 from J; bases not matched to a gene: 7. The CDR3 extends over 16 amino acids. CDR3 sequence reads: CASSIRTSGGRGELFF. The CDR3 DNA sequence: TGTGCCAGCAGCATCCGGACTAGCGGGGGGCGGGGGGAGCTGTTTTTT.

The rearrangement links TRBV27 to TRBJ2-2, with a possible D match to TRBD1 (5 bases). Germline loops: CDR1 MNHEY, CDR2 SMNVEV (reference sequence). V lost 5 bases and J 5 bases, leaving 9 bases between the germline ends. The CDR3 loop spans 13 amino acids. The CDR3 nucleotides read TGTGCCAGCAGTCGAAGGGGTACCGGGGAGCTGTTTTTT. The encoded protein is CASSRRGTGELFF.

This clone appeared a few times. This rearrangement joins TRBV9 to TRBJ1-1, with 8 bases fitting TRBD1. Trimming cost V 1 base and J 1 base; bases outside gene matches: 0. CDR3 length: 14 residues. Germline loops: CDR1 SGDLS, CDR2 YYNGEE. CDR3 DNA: TGTGCCAGCAGCGTAACAGGGGGGAACACTGAAGCTTTCTTT. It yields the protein CASSVTGGNTEAFF.

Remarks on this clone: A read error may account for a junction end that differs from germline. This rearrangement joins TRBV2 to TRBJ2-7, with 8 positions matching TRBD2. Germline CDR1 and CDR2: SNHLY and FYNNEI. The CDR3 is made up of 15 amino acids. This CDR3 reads CASTELAERTDEQYF. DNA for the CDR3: TGTGCCAGCACTGAACTAGCGGAGCGGACGGACGAGCAGTACTTC.

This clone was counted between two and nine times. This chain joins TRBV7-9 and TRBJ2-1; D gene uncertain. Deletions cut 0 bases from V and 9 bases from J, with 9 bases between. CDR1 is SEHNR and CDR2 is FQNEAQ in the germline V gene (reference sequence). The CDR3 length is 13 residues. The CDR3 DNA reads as TGTGCCAGCAGCTTAGCGGGCCGGCGTGAGCAGTTCTTC. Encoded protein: CASSLAGRREQFF.

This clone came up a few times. CDR3 sequence (DNA): TGTGCCAGCAGTGAAGCCCCCCTAGCGGGACCCATCTACGAGCAGTACTTC. This sequence encodes CASSEAPLAGPIYEQYF. The V and J genes are TRBV6-1 and TRBJ2-7, with 9 bases that match TRBD2. Germline V gene lookup returns CDR1 MNHNS and CDR2 SASEGT. V was clipped by 0 bases and J by 3 bases; unmatched bases: 9. This CDR3 has 17 residues.

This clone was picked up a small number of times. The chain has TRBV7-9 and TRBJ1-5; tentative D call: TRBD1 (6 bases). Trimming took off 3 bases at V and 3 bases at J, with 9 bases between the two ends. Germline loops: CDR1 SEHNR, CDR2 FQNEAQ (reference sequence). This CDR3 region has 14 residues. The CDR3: CASSFGQHNQPQHF. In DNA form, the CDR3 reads TGTGCCAGCAGCTTCGGACAGCACAATCAGCCCCAGCATTTT.

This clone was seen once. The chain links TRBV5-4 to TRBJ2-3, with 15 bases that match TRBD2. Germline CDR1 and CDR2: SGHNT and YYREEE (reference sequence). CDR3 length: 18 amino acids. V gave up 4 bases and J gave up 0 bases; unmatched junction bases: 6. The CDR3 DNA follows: TGTGCCAGCAGCCCGGGACTAGCGGGAGGCGGTAGCACAGATACGCAGTATTTT. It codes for CASSPGLAGGGSTDTQYF.

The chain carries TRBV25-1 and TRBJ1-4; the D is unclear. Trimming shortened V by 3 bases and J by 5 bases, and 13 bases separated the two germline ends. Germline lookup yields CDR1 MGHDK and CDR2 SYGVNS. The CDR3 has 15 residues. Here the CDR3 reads CASSDPGRANEKLFF. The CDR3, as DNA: TGTGCCAGCAGTGACCCCGGGCGGGCAAATGAAAAACTGTTTTTT.

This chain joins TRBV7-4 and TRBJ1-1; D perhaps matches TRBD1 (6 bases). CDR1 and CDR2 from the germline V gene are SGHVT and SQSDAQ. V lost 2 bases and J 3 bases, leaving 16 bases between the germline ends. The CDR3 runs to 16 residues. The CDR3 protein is CASSLTRGAGDTEAFF. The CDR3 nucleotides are TGTGCCAGCAGCTTAACGCGGGGGGCCGGGGACACTGAAGCTTTCTTT.

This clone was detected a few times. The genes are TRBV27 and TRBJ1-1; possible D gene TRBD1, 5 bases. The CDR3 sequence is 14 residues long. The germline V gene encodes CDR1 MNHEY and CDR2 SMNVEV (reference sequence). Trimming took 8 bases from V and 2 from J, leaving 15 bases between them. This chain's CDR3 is CASSLRGGNTEAFF. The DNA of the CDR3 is TGTGCCAGCTCCCTGCGGGGGGGAAACACTGAAGCTTTCTTT.

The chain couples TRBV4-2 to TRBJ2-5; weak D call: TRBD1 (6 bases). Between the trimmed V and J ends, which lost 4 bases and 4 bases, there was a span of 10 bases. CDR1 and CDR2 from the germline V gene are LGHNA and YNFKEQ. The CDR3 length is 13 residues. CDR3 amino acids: CASSLLGAETQYF. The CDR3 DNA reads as TGTGCCAGCAGCCTTTTGGGGGCAGAGACCCAGTACTTC.

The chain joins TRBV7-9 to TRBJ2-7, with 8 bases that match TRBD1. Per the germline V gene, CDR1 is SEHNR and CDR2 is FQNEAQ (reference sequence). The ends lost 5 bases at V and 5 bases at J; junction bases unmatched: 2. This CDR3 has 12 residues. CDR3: CASSLQGDEQYF. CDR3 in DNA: TGTGCCAGCAGCCTACAGGGGGACGAGCAGTACTTC.

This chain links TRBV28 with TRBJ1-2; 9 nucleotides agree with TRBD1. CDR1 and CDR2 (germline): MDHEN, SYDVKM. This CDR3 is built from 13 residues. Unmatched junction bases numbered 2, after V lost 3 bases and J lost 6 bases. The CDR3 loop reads CASSFWTGDGYTF. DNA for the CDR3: TGTGCCAGCAGTTTCTGGACAGGGGATGGCTACACCTTC.

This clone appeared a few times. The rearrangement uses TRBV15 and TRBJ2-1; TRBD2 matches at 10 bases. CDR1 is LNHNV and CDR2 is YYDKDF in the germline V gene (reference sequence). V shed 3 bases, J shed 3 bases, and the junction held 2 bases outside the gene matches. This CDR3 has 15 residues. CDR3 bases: TGTGCCACCAGCAGCGGGACTAGCGACTACAATGAGCAGTTCTTC. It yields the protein CATSSGTSDYNEQFF. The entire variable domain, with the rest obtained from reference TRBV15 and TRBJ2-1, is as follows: DAMVIQNPRYQVTQFGKPVTLSCSQTLNHNVMYWYQQKSSQAPKLLFHYYDKDFNNEADTPDNFQSRRPNTSFCFLDIRSPGLGDTAMYLCATSSGTSDYNEQFFGPGTRLTVL.

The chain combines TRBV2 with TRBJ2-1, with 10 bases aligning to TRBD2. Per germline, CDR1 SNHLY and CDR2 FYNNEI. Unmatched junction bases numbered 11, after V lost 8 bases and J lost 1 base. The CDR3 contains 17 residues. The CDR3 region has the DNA TGTGCCAGCTGGGGGACTAGCGACACACCTTCCTACAATGAGCAGTTCTTC. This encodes CASWGTSDTPSYNEQFF.

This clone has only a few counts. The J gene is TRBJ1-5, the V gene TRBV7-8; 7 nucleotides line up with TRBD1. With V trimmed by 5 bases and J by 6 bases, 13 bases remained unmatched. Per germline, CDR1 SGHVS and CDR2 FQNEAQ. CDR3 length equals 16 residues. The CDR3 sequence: CASSPTDITGVQPQHF. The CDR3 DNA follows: TGTGCCAGCAGCCCCACCGATATAACAGGGGTTCAGCCCCAGCATTTT.

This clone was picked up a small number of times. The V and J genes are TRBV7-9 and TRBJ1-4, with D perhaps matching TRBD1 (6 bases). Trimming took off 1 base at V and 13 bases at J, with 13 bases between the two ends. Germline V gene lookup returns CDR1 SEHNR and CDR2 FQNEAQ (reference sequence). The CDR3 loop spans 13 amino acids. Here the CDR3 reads CASSLGDTAGLFF. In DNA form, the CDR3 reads TGTGCCAGCAGCTTAGGGGACACGGCGGGACTGTTTTTT. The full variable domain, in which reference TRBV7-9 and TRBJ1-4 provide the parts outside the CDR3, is DTGVSQNPRHKITKRGQNVTFRCDPISEHNRLYWYRQTLGQGPEFLTYFQNEAQLEKSRLLSDRFSAERPKGSFSTLEIQRTEQGDSAMYLCASSLGDTAGLFFGSGTQLSVL.

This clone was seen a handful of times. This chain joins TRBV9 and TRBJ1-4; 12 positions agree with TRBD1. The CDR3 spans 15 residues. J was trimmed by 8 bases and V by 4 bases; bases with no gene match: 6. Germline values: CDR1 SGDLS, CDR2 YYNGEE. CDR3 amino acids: CASSSYGTGGEKLFF. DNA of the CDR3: TGTGCCAGCAGCTCATACGGGACAGGGGGCGAAAAACTGTTTTTT.